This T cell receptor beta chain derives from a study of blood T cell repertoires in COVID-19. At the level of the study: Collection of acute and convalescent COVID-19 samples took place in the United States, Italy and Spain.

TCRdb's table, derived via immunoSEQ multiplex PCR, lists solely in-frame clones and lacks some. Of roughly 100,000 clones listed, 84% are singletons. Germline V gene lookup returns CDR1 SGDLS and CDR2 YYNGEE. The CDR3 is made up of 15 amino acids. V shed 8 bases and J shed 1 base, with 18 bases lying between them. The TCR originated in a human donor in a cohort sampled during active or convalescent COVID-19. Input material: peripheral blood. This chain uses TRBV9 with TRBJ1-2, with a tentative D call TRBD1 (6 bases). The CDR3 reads CASSYRDTINYGYTF. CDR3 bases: TGTGCCAGTTCCTACCGGGACACCATTAACTATGGCTACACCTTC.